Presented here are 9 T cell receptor beta chains from one specimen sequenced in a study of yellow fever vaccine responses in identical twins. TCRdb re-analysed the RT-PCR reads in MiXCR, keeping a single row per CDR3 protein. Among about 740 distinct CDR3 sequences listed, approximately 83% were seen once. The sample in question was T cells from blood (PBMCs), unsorted or a sorted subset (not recorded which), obtained before or after yellow fever vaccination (not recorded which). The receptors were gathered from a woman under 30 who received the yellow fever vaccine.

This clonotype was recorded a few times. The chain combines TRBV4-2 with TRBJ1-1; possible D gene TRBD1, 5 bases. The ends were cut back, 0 bases at V and 6 bases at J, with 11 bases in the middle. This CDR3 is built from 14 residues. The germline V gene has CDR1 LGHNA and CDR2 YNFKEQ. CDR3 protein: CASSQDPGTAEAFF. CDR3 sequence (DNA): TGTGCCAGCAGCCAAGACCCCGGGACCGCTGAAGCTTTCTTT.

This clonotype was observed a handful of times. V gene TRBV2 combines with J gene TRBJ1-6; D remains unclear. V lost 7 bases to trimming and J lost 5 bases, with 12 bases between them. In germline, CDR1 is SNHLY, CDR2 FYNNEI. There are 14 residues in the CDR3. The CDR3 loop is CASTSRHNNSPLHF. DNA of the CDR3: TGTGCCAGCACCTCAAGACATAATAATTCACCCCTCCACTTT.

The genes are TRBV11-1 and TRBJ2-3; D unclear. V was cut by 2 bases and J by 4 bases, with 4 bases left in between. The length of the CDR3 is 12 residues. Per germline, CDR1 SGHAT and CDR2 FQDESV (reference sequence). CDR3 sequence reads: CASSLLADTQYF. Here the CDR3 DNA reads TGTGCCAGCAGCTTATTGGCAGATACGCAGTATTTT.

This clonotype occurred a few times. The chain is built from TRBV15 and TRBJ1-2, with D hard to call. The V and J ends lost 0 bases and 3 bases respectively, with 8 bases between them. CDR1 and CDR2 from the germline V gene are LNHNV and YYDKDF (reference sequence). This CDR3 has 14 residues. The CDR3 DNA sequence: TGTGCCACCAGCAGAGACATCGGGTACTATGGCTACACCTTC. It yields the protein CATSRDIGYYGYTF.

The CDR3 nucleotides are TGTGCCAGCAGCCGACCGGGTGAAGCTTTCTTT. Translated: CASSRPGEAFF. The chain is built from TRBV25-1 and TRBJ1-1, with unresolved D. Trimming shortened V by 6 bases and J by 7 bases, and 9 bases separated the two germline ends. This CDR3 spans 11 amino acids. Germline assignment: CDR1 MGHDK and CDR2 SYGVNS. The variable domain in full, with the rest retrieved from reference TRBV25-1 and TRBJ1-1, is EADIYQTPRYLVIGTGKKITLECSQTMGHDKMYWYQQDPGMELHLIHYSYGVNSTEKGDLSSESTVSRIRTEHFPLTLESARPSHTSQYLCASSRPGEAFFGQGTRLTVV.

The chain uses TRBV10-3 and TRBJ1-1, with a weak D call TRBD1 (5 bases). The V end was cut by 8 bases, the J end by 1 base, with 14 bases between. CDR1 and CDR2 from the germline V gene are ENHRY and SYGVKD. CDR3 size: 14 residues. The chain's CDR3 is CAIAARGGNTEAFF. The DNA of the CDR3 is TGTGCCATCGCCGCAAGGGGTGGGAACACTGAAGCTTTCTTT.

This clonotype was seen just once. The rearrangement uses TRBV2 and TRBJ1-4, with D perhaps matching TRBD1 (6 bases). Germline V CDR1 and CDR2: SNHLY, FYNNEI. V shed 4 bases and J shed 7 bases, with 16 bases lying between them. CDR3 size: 15 residues. CDR3 sequence reads: CASSVRGAKLEKLFF. CDR3 DNA sequence: TGTGCCAGCAGTGTCCGGGGGGCTAAGCTTGAAAAACTGTTTTTT.

The chain combines TRBV11-1 with TRBJ1-2, with a weak D call TRBD1 (5 bases). The CDR3 sequence is 14 residues long. V dropped 6 bases and J dropped 2 bases, with 13 bases sitting between them. CDR1 SGHAT and CDR2 FQDESV come from the germline V gene (reference sequence). The CDR3 bases are TGTGCCAGCAGTTCCGGGACGGGAAACTATGGCTACACCTTC. It translates to CASSSGTGNYGYTF.

This clonotype turned up a few times. The J gene is TRBJ1-1, the V gene TRBV10-1; D not certain. The ends were cut back, 5 bases at V and 10 bases at J, with 14 bases in the middle. Germline V gene sequence: CDR1 WNHNN, CDR2 SYGVQD (reference sequence). This CDR3 region has 12 residues. The CDR3 coding sequence is TGCGCCAGCAGTCAGCAGGACCTCGGAGCTTTCTTT. This sequence encodes CASSQQDLGAFF.